This T cell receptor beta chain was recorded in a study of CD8 T cells in ankylosing spondylitis. General study results and limits: Apparently characteristic of ankylosing spondylitis blood was a TCR beta motif (about eight highly homologous variants).

The sample holds many counts of this clonotype. The antigen is not known. TCRdb independently ran MiXCR on the 5' RACE reads; one entry per CDR3 protein. The table lists approximately 520,000 distinct CDR3 sequences, about 5.4% of them singletons, with under 4.5% in the top ten. The receptor's source is a male donor with ankylosing spondylitis. Sequences were obtained from blood, either unsorted or a sorted T cell fraction (not recorded which).

Here the CDR3 reads CSARLSSYSNQPQHF. DNA for the CDR3: TGCAGTGCCCGATTATCCTCCTATAGCAATCAGCCCCAGCATTTT. J is TRBJ1-5 and V is TRBV20-1; D unclear. The CDR3 is made up of 15 amino acids. V shed 6 bases and J shed 0 bases, with 15 bases lying between them. Germline V CDR1 and CDR2: DFQATT, SNEGSKA (reference sequence).